This T cell receptor (beta chain) was captured in a study of T cell clonotyping in hematopoietic cell transplantation. General observations from the study: No sorting was done, leaving CD4 and CD8 contributions mixed. Pathologically expanded recipient clonotypes increased progressively from day 30 to day 180 as diversity fell.

Turning to this clone: As yet, its antigen is unknown.

V lost 7 bases and J 2 bases, leaving 8 bases between the germline ends. The CDR3 length is 12 residues. CDR1 is MDHEN and CDR2 is SYDVKM in the germline V gene. Assay used: immunoSEQ multiplex PCR; TCRdb lists only in-frame clones, some missing. The sample holds tens of thousands of clones, about 96% seen once. This clonotype originated in a man aged 30 to 45 in good health. Some clones in this sample may be carry-over from other donors' samples. The sequencing sample was made of peripheral blood mononuclear cells. The chain recombines TRBV28 with TRBJ1-2; D not certain. Here the CDR3 reads CASMRENYGYTF. The CDR3 coding sequence is TGTGCCAGCATGAGGGAGAACTATGGCTACACCTTC.